A selection of T cell receptor beta chains follows, all from one sample in a study of cytomegalovirus exposure and HLA in healthy donors. Only in-frame clones appear in the TCRdb table, and some are missing; sequencing was by immunoSEQ multiplex PCR. The table records 200,000 or so clones, more than 75% of them present only once. Material for sequencing was PBMCs. All receptors derive from a human donor in good health. Both conserved end residues are part of each CDR3. The D gene is left open where the match is weak. Not every row has a clone size; where given, it reads once, few, many or a size class.

d_gene	v_gene	abundance	j_gene	CDR3nt	CDR3aa
-	TRBV2	-	TRBJ1-4	TGTGCCAGCAGCAGTACAGGGATAGGTGAAAAACTGTTTTTT	CASSSTGIGEKLFF
TRBD1	TRBV14	-	TRBJ2-5	TGTGCCAGCAGCCCTCACGAGGGGAAGGGGGCCCAAGAGACCCAGTACTTC	CASSPHEGKGAQETQYF
TRBD1	TRBV7-2	-	TRBJ2-6	TGTGCCAGCAGCTTAAAGGGAGCACAGGGGGCTGGGGCCAACGTCCTGACTTTC	CASSLKGAQGAGANVLTF
TRBD2	TRBV7-6	-	TRBJ2-6	TGTGCCACCGTATCTAGCGGGAGGGCTCGCTCTGGGGCCAACGTCCTGACTTTC	CATVSSGRARSGANVLTF
TRBD2	TRBV9	-	TRBJ2-5	TGTGCCAGCAGCGTAATAGGGACTAGCGAGCAAGAGACCCAGTACTTC	CASSVIGTSEQETQYF
-	TRBV11-2	-	TRBJ1-1	TGTGCCAGCAGCTTAGTTAGCTACACTGAAGCTTTCTTT	CASSLVSYTEAFF
-	TRBV27	-	TRBJ2-7	TGTGCCAACAGTTCCGTCTACGAGCAGTACTTC	CANSSVYEQYF
TRBD1	TRBV6-6	-	TRBJ2-7	TGTGCCAGCAGGTCGGGACAGGGGATTTCCTACGAGCAGTACTTC	CASRSGQGISYEQYF
-	TRBV7-8	-	TRBJ1-5	TGTGCCAGCAGCCCCCGATTCTACGGCAATCAGCCCCAGCATTTT	CASSPRFYGNQPQHF
TRBD1	TRBV2	few	TRBJ1-4	TGTGCCAGCAAGGCTAAGGGGGCTTTGGGTGAAAAACTGTTTTTT	CASKAKGALGEKLFF
-	TRBV4-2	-	TRBJ1-2	TGTGCCAGCAGCCAAGAATCCAGGTTGGGTGGCTACACCTTC	CASSQESRLGGYTF
TRBD1	TRBV11-3	-	TRBJ2-7	TGTGCCAGCAGCTTAGGTGGACAGGGCCCCTACGAGCAGTACTTC	CASSLGGQGPYEQYF
-	TRBV29-1	-	TRBJ1-1	TGCAGCGTTGTCTCAGGGGTGAACACTGAAGCTTTCTTT	CSVVSGVNTEAFF
TRBD2	TRBV7-9	-	TRBJ2-6	TGTGCCAGCAGCTTAAGTAGCGGGAAGGCTGGGGCCAACGTCCTGACTTTC	CASSLSSGKAGANVLTF
-	TRBV6-5	-	TRBJ2-3	TGTGCCAGCAGTCCCGCCGGGGCAGATACGCAGTATTTT	CASSPAGADTQYF
-	TRBV5-1	-	TRBJ1-4	TGCGCCAGCAGCTTCAGGGATTCAACTAATGAAAAACTGTTTTTT	CASSFRDSTNEKLFF
TRBD1	TRBV27	-	TRBJ2-1	TGTGCCAGCAGTCTTAAAACTCCGGGACAGCTATCCAATGAGCAGTTCTTC	CASSLKTPGQLSNEQFF
TRBD1	TRBV5-1	-	TRBJ1-1	TGCGCCAGCAGCCCCCAGACAGGGGGCGCTTCTGAAGCTTTCTTT	CASSPQTGGASEAFF
-	TRBV30	-	TRBJ2-7	TGTGCCTGGAGTGTTCATCTAGGTTACGAGCAGTACTTC	CAWSVHLGYEQYF
-	TRBV21-1	-	TRBJ1-1	TGTGCCAGCAGCAAAAGTATGGCAATGGAGGGTTTTGAGGCTGAAGCTTTCTTT	CASSKSMAMEGFEAEAFF
TRBD2	TRBV4-2	few	TRBJ2-7	TGTGCCAGCAGCCAAGGACTAGCGGGAGTCTACGAGCAGTACTTC	CASSQGLAGVYEQYF
-	TRBV27	-	TRBJ2-1	TGTGCCAGCTTCGGACTTTTCTACAATGAGCAGTTCTTC	CASFGLFYNEQFF
TRBD1	TRBV7-6	-	TRBJ1-4	TGTGCCAGCAGCCCGAGGACAGGGGGCGGCGGTGAAAAACTGTTTTTT	CASSPRTGGGGEKLFF
-	TRBV28	few	TRBJ1-5	TGTGCCAGCAGTCACGAGAGTTATGCGGATAGCAATCAGCCCCAGCATTTT	CASSHESYADSNQPQHF
TRBD2	TRBV29-1	-	TRBJ2-1	TGCAGCGGCTCCGGGACTACCTCCTACAATGAGCAGTTCTTC	CSGSGTTSYNEQFF
-	TRBV30	-	TRBJ1-1	TGTGCCTGGAGTTTTGAGGGTTTATACACTGAAGCTTTCTTT	CAWSFEGLYTEAFF
-	TRBV6-6	few	TRBJ1-4	TGTGCCAGCAGTCCAGTGAGGGGGGAAAAACTGTTTTTT	CASSPVRGEKLFF
TRBD1	TRBV6-1	-	TRBJ2-1	TGTGCCAGCAGAACGGGACAGGGCGATGGTGAGTTCTTC	CASRTGQGDGEFF
-	TRBV27	once	TRBJ2-3	TGTGCCAGCAGGGCGGGACCCCCAGATACGCAGTATTTT	CASRAGPPDTQYF
TRBD2	TRBV10-1	-	TRBJ2-1	TGCGCCAGCAGTGAAGATGCTAGCGGGAGGGGTAATGAGCAGTTCTTC	CASSEDASGRGNEQFF
TRBD1	TRBV5-1	-	TRBJ1-3	TGCGCCAGCAGCTTGGTGACAGGGCTAGGAAACACCATATATTTT	CASSLVTGLGNTIYF
-	TRBV18	-	TRBJ1-1	TGTGCCAGCTCACCACTTGCGGTATACACTGAAGCTTTCTTT	CASSPLAVYTEAFF
TRBD2	TRBV4-3	-	TRBJ2-3	TGCGCCAGCAGCCCAAGACTAGCGGTTACAGATACGCAGTATTTT	CASSPRLAVTDTQYF
TRBD2	TRBV10-3	-	TRBJ2-1	TGTGCCATCAGTGGGACTAGCCACGGTGAGCAGTTCTTC	CAISGTSHGEQFF
-	TRBV4-1	-	TRBJ2-5	TGCGCCAGCAGCCAAGTCCAGGAAGAGACCCAGTACTTC	CASSQVQEETQYF
TRBD1	TRBV7-9	-	TRBJ1-2	TGTTCCAGTTTGGGACAGGGGGTTAACTATGGCTACACCTTC	CSSLGQGVNYGYTF
-	TRBV28	-	TRBJ2-3	TGTGCCAGCAGTTTTGGGCAGGGTTTTTCAGATACGCAGTATTTT	CASSFGQGFSDTQYF
TRBD1	TRBV6-1	few	TRBJ2-1	TGTGCCAGCAGCGCACCGGGACAGGTTTACAATGAGCAGTTCTTC	CASSAPGQVYNEQFF
TRBD1	TRBV7-9	-	TRBJ1-4	TGTGCCAGCAGAACCGACAGGGGTGCTAATGAAAAACTGTTTTTT	CASRTDRGANEKLFF
TRBD1	TRBV6-5	few	TRBJ2-1	TGTGCCAGCAGAACCCCACAGGGGGCGGTAGATGAGCAGTTCTTC	CASRTPQGAVDEQFF
TRBD1	TRBV5-1	-	TRBJ1-4	TGCGCCACCCGGACAGGAGCAACTAATGAAAAACTGTTTTTT	CATRTGATNEKLFF